A selection of T cell receptor beta chains follows, all from one sample in a study of blood T cells in healthy people across ages. TCRdb reprocessed the 5' RACE reads via MiXCR and lists one record per CDR3 protein. The data show 700,000 or so distinct CDR3 sequences, approximately 22% seen once. The sample comprised blood. The receptors shown here come from a man between 65 and 85 years old in good health. CDR3s include the opening cysteine and the closing phenylalanine or tryptophan. The D gene is left open where the match is weak. For some rows the clone size is stated as once, few or many, or as a class when expanded; others skip it.

>TRBJ2-1|NA|NA|TRBV18
TGTGCCAGCGCCCACAAGAAGAGCTCCTACAATGAGCAGTTCTTC
CASAHKKSSYNEQFF
>TRBJ2-1|NA|NA|TRBV12-3/TRBV12-4
TGTGCCAGCAGTTTAGCGCTTATTGTCGGTAGCTCCTACAATGAGCAGTTCTTC
CASSLALIVGSSYNEQFF
>TRBJ2-2|NA|few|TRBV3-1
TGTGCCAGCAGCCAAGAAATCCGGGGTCGGTACACCGGGGAGCTGTTTTTT
CASSQEIRGRYTGELFF
>TRBJ2-4|NA|NA|TRBV20-1
TGCAGTGCTGACCTGGTAACTAAAAACATTCAGTACTTC
CSADLVTKNIQYF
>TRBJ1-2|NA|few|TRBV7-8
TGTGCCAGCAGCGTAGGTGGGATCTTCCTCGGGGGCTACACCTTC
CASSVGGIFLGGYTF
>TRBJ1-6|NA|few|TRBV20-1
TGCAGTGCTAGATCAGGGGTGCGGACACCCCTCCACTTT
CSARSGVRTPLHF
>TRBJ2-2|TRBD1|NA|TRBV6-1
TGTGCCACCCCAAGACAGGGGCGCAGTAAGGACACCGGGGAGCTGTTTTTT
CATPRQGRSKDTGELFF
>TRBJ2-3|TRBD2|NA|TRBV28
TGTGCCAGCAGACGGACTAGCGGGGGGAAGACAGATACGCAGTATTTT
CASRRTSGGKTDTQYF
>TRBJ1-1|TRBD1|NA|TRBV7-2
TGTGCCAGCAGCTACCGTCCCGGGACAGGGAACACTGAAGCTTTCTTT
CASSYRPGTGNTEAFF
>TRBJ2-3|NA|NA|TRBV20-1
TGCAGTGCTACCGCTGGGACCCATAGCACAGATACGCAGTATTTT
CSATAGTHSTDTQYF
>TRBJ1-4|NA|NA|TRBV28
TGTGCCAGCAGTTTATGGGAAGGGTTGTCTAATGAAAAACTGTTTTTT
CASSLWEGLSNEKLFF
>TRBJ1-2|NA|few|TRBV29-1
TGCAGCGCCGACTTTAATGGCTACACCTTC
CSADFNGYTF
>TRBJ2-7|NA|few|TRBV20-1
TGCAGTGCTAGAGACCCCGGGCACCCATACGAGCAGTACTTC
CSARDPGHPYEQYF
>TRBJ1-2|NA|NA|TRBV6-6
TGTGCCAGCAGTTACTCGCCTGGAGGAGGCTACACCTTC
CASSYSPGGGYTF
>TRBJ1-1|NA|NA|TRBV2
TGTGCCAGCAGTGTAACATCTATGAACACTGAAGCTTTCTTT
CASSVTSMNTEAFF
>TRBJ1-5|NA|few|TRBV29-1
TGCAGCGTTGGGGAGGGGGGTCAGCCCCAGCATTTT
CSVGEGGQPQHF
>TRBJ1-2|NA|NA|TRBV2
TGTGCCAGCAGTGTACAGGGTCGGGTCGGCTACACCTTC
CASSVQGRVGYTF
>TRBJ1-3|TRBD1|NA|TRBV5-1
TGCGCCAGCAGCCTACAGGGGGACTCTGGAAACACCATATATTTT
CASSLQGDSGNTIYF
>TRBJ1-4|TRBD1|NA|TRBV7-2
TGTGCCAGCAGCTATGCAGGGGGAAGGGCTAATGAAAAACTGTTTTTT
CASSYAGGRANEKLFF
>TRBJ1-1|NA|NA|TRBV6-6
TGTGCCAGCAGCCCCGACAAGAAGGGGAAAGCTTTCTTT
CASSPDKKGKAFF
>TRBJ1-4|TRBD1|NA|TRBV25-1
TGTGCCAGCAGTGAAAGTACAGGGGGTACTGAAAAACTGTTTTTT
CASSESTGGTEKLFF
>TRBJ2-1|TRBD1|NA|TRBV10-3
TGTGCCATCAGTGCTCTCACGGACAGGGGGCGAAATGAGCAGTTCTTC
CAISALTDRGRNEQFF
>TRBJ2-7|TRBD1|few|TRBV6-5
TGTGCCAGCACCTCGGACAGGGTTCCCTACGAGCAGTACTTC
CASTSDRVPYEQYF
>TRBJ1-2|NA|NA|TRBV28
TGTGCCAGCACAATAGGGGCAGGCCAAGGCTACACCTTC
CASTIGAGQGYTF
>TRBJ2-3|TRBD2|few|TRBV6-5
TGTGCCAGCAGCTGGACTAGCGGGGTTGGGGGTACGCAGTATTTT
CASSWTSGVGGTQYF
>TRBJ2-1|TRBD2|few|TRBV20-1
TGCAGTGCAAGGAAAAGCCCCGGGACTAGCGGGATGGAGCAGTTCTTC
CSARKSPGTSGMEQFF
>TRBJ1-5|NA|NA|TRBV20-1
TGCAGTGCTAGAGTTGGGGGTCGGGGCAATCAGCCCCAGCATTTT
CSARVGGRGNQPQHF
>TRBJ2-6|NA|many|TRBV20-1
TGCAGTGCTAGGCCCCCGGACAGCCGTCGGGCCAACGTCCTGACTTTC
CSARPPDSRRANVLTF
>TRBJ2-3|NA|many|TRBV10-3
TGTGCCACCCGGCCGGGCACAGATACGCAGTATTTT
CATRPGTDTQYF
>TRBJ2-7|TRBD1|NA|TRBV12-3/TRBV12-4
TGTGCCAGCAGTTTCCGGGACAGGGCTAACGAGCAGTACTTC
CASSFRDRANEQYF
>TRBJ2-5|NA|few|TRBV12-3/TRBV12-4
TGTGCCAGCAGTCAGACAGTCGGGACCCAGTACTTC
CASSQTVGTQYF
>TRBJ1-1|NA|NA|TRBV6-4
TGTGCCAGCAGTGTTGACAGAGACACTGAAGCTTTCTTT
CASSVDRDTEAFF
>TRBJ1-5|TRBD1|NA|TRBV29-1
TGCAGCGTTGGTAAGGGGGCGGGTCAGCCCCAGCATTTT
CSVGKGAGQPQHF
>TRBJ2-5|NA|few|TRBV28
TGTGCCAGCAGCTGGGGGTTAATCGCTGCTCAAGAGACCCAGTACTTC
CASSWGLIAAQETQYF
>TRBJ1-1|NA|NA|TRBV6-1
TGTGCCGCAAGGGTACTGAACACTGAAGCTTTCTTT
CAARVLNTEAFF
>TRBJ2-2|NA|NA|TRBV9
TGTGCCAGCAGCACTACAGGGGAGGCCGGGGAGCTGTTTTTT
CASSTTGEAGELFF
>TRBJ1-4|NA|NA|TRBV10-3
TGTGCCACCCGAGGCCGGGAAAAACTGTTTTTT
CATRGREKLFF
>TRBJ1-4|NA|NA|TRBV5-1
TGCGCCAGCAGCTTGTGGGCAACTAATGAAAAACTGTTTTTT
CASSLWATNEKLFF